Listed here is a single TCR beta chain. Its antigen is currently unknown. The sample originates from a study of T-cell memory formation after mild COVID-19. V lost 4 bases to trimming and J lost 7 bases; unmatched junction nucleotides: 9. There are 14 residues in the CDR3. Findings and limits, study-wide: SARS-CoV-2 specificity of second-wave clones peaking day 37 was unconfirmed.

One entry per CDR3 protein, called by TCRdb with MiXCR from the 5' RACE reads. The profile shows hundreds of thousands of distinct CDR3 sequences, 20% to 25% of them singletons. This rearrangement joins TRBV12-3 or TRBV12-4 to TRBJ2-7, with TRBD2 matching over 8 bases. The sequence came from an adult woman who had mild COVID-19 (a few samples of this study predate the infection). Cell type and time point are not known. Sample: PBMCs or a T cell subset sorted from them (not recorded which). The CDR3 sequence is CASSYTGGPNEQYF. DNA of the CDR3: TGTGCCAGCAGTTACACGGGAGGGCCGAATGAGCAGTACTTC.